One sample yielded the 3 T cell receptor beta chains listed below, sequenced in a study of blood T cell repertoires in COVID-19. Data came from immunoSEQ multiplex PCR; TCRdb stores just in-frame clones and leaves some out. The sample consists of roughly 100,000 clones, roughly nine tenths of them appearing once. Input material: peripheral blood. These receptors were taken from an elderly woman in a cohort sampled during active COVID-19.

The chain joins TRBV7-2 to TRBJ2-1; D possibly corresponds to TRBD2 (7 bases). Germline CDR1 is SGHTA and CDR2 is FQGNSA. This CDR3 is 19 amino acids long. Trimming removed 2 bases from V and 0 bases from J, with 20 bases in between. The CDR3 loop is CASSLRGGSRVNSYNEQFF. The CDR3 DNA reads TGTGCCAGCAGCTTAAGGGGGGGGAGTAGGGTCAACTCCTACAATGAGCAGTTCTTC. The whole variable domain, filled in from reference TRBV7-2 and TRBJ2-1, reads GAGVSQSPSNKVTEKGKDVELRCDPISGHTALYWYRQSLGQGLEFLIYFQGNSAPDKSGLPSDRFSAERTGGSVSTLTIQRTQQEDSAVYLCASSLRGGSRVNSYNEQFFGPGTRLTVL.

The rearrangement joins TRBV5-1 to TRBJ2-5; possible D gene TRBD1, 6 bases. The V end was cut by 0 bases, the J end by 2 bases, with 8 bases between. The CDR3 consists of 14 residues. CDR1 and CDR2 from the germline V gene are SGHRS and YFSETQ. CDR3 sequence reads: CASSLGTAQETQYF. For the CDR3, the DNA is TGCGCCAGCAGCTTGGGGACAGCTCAAGAGACCCAGTACTTC.

The CDR3 region is CASSLPGSYNEQFF. CDR3 DNA: TGCGCCAGCAGCTTACCAGGGTCATACAATGAGCAGTTCTTC. The chain is built from TRBV5-1 and TRBJ2-1; D perhaps matches TRBD1 (5 bases). The CDR3 totals 14 residues. Germline V gene lookup returns CDR1 SGHRS and CDR2 YFSETQ. The V end was cut by 2 bases, the J end by 4 bases, with 10 bases between.